The 23 T cell receptor beta chains presented below share a single source sample, sequenced in a study of regulatory T cells in long-lasting Graves disease. Time point in this sample: newly diagnosed GD, antithyroid drugs for less than 3 months. PBMC RNA served as the TCR library source. Library construction for TCR beta used iRepertoire HTBI primers and Arm-PCR of CDR3 regions. TCRdb re-called the multiplex PCR reads through MiXCR, storing one row per CDR3 protein. The sample has about 450,000 distinct CDR3 sequences, over 15% seen once. These records were also assigned to another study, of T cells in Graves' hyperthyroidism and ophthalmopathy.

Specimen: peripheral blood mononuclear cells (PBMCs), collected at new diagnosis, from a patient treated with antithyroid drugs. These receptors were collected from a woman between 25 and 40 years old with Graves disease.

This clonotype was counted ten times or more. The chain has TRBV6-5 and TRBJ2-1; 9 bases fit TRBD2. Germline V gene lookup returns CDR1 MNHEY and CDR2 SVGAGI. V shed 2 bases and J 8 bases; nucleotides not matched to a gene: 7. The CDR3 totals 15 residues. DNA of the CDR3: TGTGCCAGCAGTTACGAGGCGGGAGGGCTCGATGAGCAGTTCTTC. Its protein is CASSYEAGGLDEQFF.

A word on this clonotype: At one of its ends the junction is not consistent with the germline gene, which may arise from a read error. The gene calls are TRBV28 and TRBJ2-2; 8 bases match TRBD1. Germline lookup yields CDR1 MDHEN and CDR2 SYDVKM. The CDR3 spans 16 residues. The CDR3 DNA follows: TGTGCCAGCGGTTTTCTTGGACAGGGGAACACCGGGGAGCTGTTTTTT. Its translation is CASGFLGQGNTGELFF.

This clonotype was counted a few times. With a much larger clone just one base away, this may be a read error. The CDR3 here is CASSLRTGAYEQFF. CDR3 bases: TGTGCCAGCAGCCTACGGACAGGGGCTTACGAGCAGTTCTTC. The chain links TRBV13 to TRBJ2-1; 9 bases fit TRBD1. CDR3 length: 14 amino acids. From germline, CDR1 is PRHDT and CDR2 FYEKMQ (reference sequence). Losses at the gene ends were 5 bases for V and 10 bases for J; bases not matched to a gene: 9.

The CDR3 reads CAIWRAPGGTDNNYGYTF. The CDR3 coding sequence is TGTGCCATCTGGCGGGCCCCGGGAGGGACAGACAATAACTATGGCTACACCTTC. The J gene is TRBJ1-2, the V gene TRBV10-3, with 7 bases aligning to TRBD1. CDR3 length: 18 amino acids. Trimming took 8 bases from V and 1 from J; bases not matched to a gene: 19. Germline V gene lookup returns CDR1 ENHRY and CDR2 SYGVKD.

This clonotype was detected only a few times. The genes are TRBV28 and TRBJ2-7, with a possible D match to TRBD2 (6 bases). The CDR3 runs 14 residues. Germline-derived CDR1 and CDR2 are MDHEN and SYDVKM. The V and J ends lost 8 bases and 7 bases respectively, with 21 bases between them. The DNA of the CDR3 is TGTGCCAGCTTTGGCGGGACCAATCTGGGGGAGCAGTACTTC. Protein product: CASFGGTNLGEQYF.

This clonotype was counted ten times or more. The chain employs TRBV12-3 or TRBV12-4 and TRBJ1-2; D possibly corresponds to TRBD1 (5 bases). This CDR3 region has 15 residues. Trimming took off 7 bases at V and 8 bases at J, with 23 bases between the two ends. The CDR3 DNA reads TGTGCCAGCACTCATGTAGGGGTTGGGCTTCGGGGCTACACCTTC. Amino acid sequence: CASTHVGVGLRGYTF.

This clonotype was seen at least ten times. The V and J genes are TRBV3-1 and TRBJ1-1; 8 nucleotides agree with TRBD1. With 4 bases clipped from V and 11 bases from J, the junction kept 9 bases outside the gene matches. The CDR3 consists of 13 residues. Germline V lookup: CDR1 LGHDT, CDR2 YNNKEL (reference sequence). CDR3 nucleotides: TGTGCCAGCAGCCCCAAAGGAGGGGACAGGGCTTTCTTT. Its protein is CASSPKGGDRAFF. Complete variable domain (other parts from reference TRBV3-1 and TRBJ1-1): DTAVSQTPKYLVTQMGNDKSIKCEQNLGHDTMYWYKQDSKKFLKIMFSYNNKELIINETVPNRFSPKSPDKAHLNLHINSLELGDSAVYFCASSPKGGDRAFFGQGTRLTVV.

This chain joins TRBV12-3 or TRBV12-4 and TRBJ1-3; 7 bases align to TRBD1. After removal of 5 bases from V and 0 bases from J, the junction contained 4 bases not matched to a gene. The CDR3 totals 15 residues. The CDR3 nucleotides read TGTGCCAGCAGTACCCGGACAGGCTCTGGAAACACCATATATTTT. Protein product: CASSTRTGSGNTIYF.

This clonotype occurred many times. The rearrangement uses TRBV28 and TRBJ1-1; a weak D match, TRBD1 (5 bases). The CDR3 covers 17 residues. V lost 0 bases and J 1 base, leaving 15 bases between the germline ends. Germline V gives CDR1 MDHEN, CDR2 SYDVKM. The CDR3 reads CASSLWEGPAGNTEAFF. For the CDR3, the DNA is TGTGCCAGCAGTTTATGGGAGGGACCGGCGGGGAACACTGAAGCTTTCTTT.

Remarks on this clonotype: A read error may be the cause here, since a much bigger clone is one base away. This sequence joins TRBV6-5 and TRBJ2-1; D unclear. Trimming took 1 base from V and 4 from J, leaving 5 bases between them. The CDR3 sequence is 13 residues long. The germline V gene encodes CDR1 MNHEY and CDR2 SVGAGI. The CDR3 bases are TGTGCCAGCAGTTACTTAAGTTACAATGAGCAGTTCTTC. Translating it yields CASSYLSYNEQFF.

This clonotype has a count of ten or more. CDR3 sequence (DNA): TGCGCCAGCAGCTTGGGGACGGGAGAAGAGACCCAGTACTTC. It codes for CASSLGTGEETQYF. J is TRBJ2-5 and V is TRBV5-1, with TRBD2 as a possible D gene (6 bases). This CDR3 contains 14 residues. The V gene's germline CDR1 is SGHRS and CDR2 YFSETQ. V lost 0 bases to trimming and J lost 3 bases, with 9 bases between them.

This clonotype was picked up one time. A junction end diverges from the germline sequence, so it may reflect a read error. The chain carries TRBV6-1 and TRBJ2-7; weak D call: TRBD1 (5 bases). CDR1 is MNHNS, CDR2 SASEGT, per germline. This CDR3 has 17 amino acids. In nucleotides, the CDR3 is TGCGCCAGCAGTGAGCCAATCTTAAAATCCAGGGCTGCCGAGCAGTACTTC. This translates into CASSEPILKSRAAEQYF.

The CDR3 loop reads CASSSGRSNTEAFF. The CDR3 nucleotides read TGCGCCAGCAGCTCGGGACGATCGAACACTGAAGCTTTCTTT. The chain recombines TRBV5-1 with TRBJ1-1, with D possibly being TRBD1 (5 bases). Trimming left V 3 bases short and J 1 base short, with 10 bases between. This CDR3 is built from 14 residues. Germline CDR1 and CDR2: SGHRS and YFSETQ.

This clonotype was seen a few times. This chain joins TRBV12-3 or TRBV12-4 and TRBJ2-1; D gene ambiguous. Deletions cut 4 bases from V and 5 bases from J, with 9 bases between. The CDR3 length is 13 residues. CDR3 protein: CASSWTTHNEQFF. CDR3 coding DNA: TGTGCCAGCAGTTGGACGACCCACAATGAGCAGTTCTTC.

This clonotype was counted ten times or more. The gene calls are TRBV28 and TRBJ2-2; tentative D call: TRBD1 (5 bases). CDR3 length: 15 amino acids. Trimming pared 2 bases from V and 4 bases from J, leaving 11 bases between. Germline V gives CDR1 MDHEN, CDR2 SYDVKM. CDR3 nucleotide sequence: TGTGCCAGCAGTTTACGGCAGGGTGGCACCGGGGAGCTGTTTTTT. Its protein product is CASSLRQGGTGELFF. Based on the CDR3 plus reference TRBV28 and TRBJ2-2, the full variable domain is DVKVTQSSRYLVKRTGEKVFLECVQDMDHENMFWYRQDPGLGLRLIYFSYDVKMKEKGDIPEGYSVSREKKERFSLILESASTNQTSMYLCASSLRQGGTGELFFGEGSRLTVL.

Judged by abundance, this clonotype is medium-sized. The chain has TRBV27 and TRBJ2-2; a weak D match, TRBD1 (6 bases). The CDR3 runs to 14 residues. Germline V lookup: CDR1 MNHEY, CDR2 SMNVEV (reference sequence). Trimming stripped 4 bases from V and 5 bases from J, with 11 bases between. This CDR3 is CASSWDITTGELFF. CDR3 coding DNA: TGTGCCAGCAGTTGGGACATTACGACCGGGGAGCTGTTTTTT.

This clonotype occurred a few times. DNA of the CDR3: TGCAGTGCTAGACCTACTGGACATCCCGAGCAGTTCTTC. Its translation: CSARPTGHPEQFF. This chain links TRBV20-1 with TRBJ2-1; D might be TRBD1 (5 bases). The CDR3 sequence is 13 residues long. CDR1 DFQATT and CDR2 SNEGSKA come from the germline V gene (reference sequence). V shed 2 bases and J shed 10 bases, with 15 bases lying between them.

This clonotype occurred many times. The V and J genes are TRBV30 and TRBJ2-5, with D tentatively TRBD1 (6 bases). The V gene's germline CDR1 is GTSNPN and CDR2 SVGIG (reference sequence). With 1 base removed from V and 5 bases from J, the gap between germline ends came to 14 bases. The CDR3 spans 14 residues. The CDR3 DNA follows: TGTGCCTGGAGTGAGGACAGCCCCCGGGAGACCCAGTACTTC. Its translation: CAWSEDSPRETQYF.

This clonotype has at least ten counts. The chain uses TRBV28 and TRBJ1-5; no clear D gene. V was clipped by 3 bases and J by 5 bases, with 5 bases between them. This CDR3 spans 12 amino acids. CDR1 and CDR2 (germline): MDHEN, SYDVKM. The CDR3 sequence is CASSFEYQPQHF. CDR3 nucleotide sequence: TGTGCCAGCAGTTTTGAGTATCAGCCCCAGCATTTT.

This clonotype was observed a few times. The rearrangement links TRBV28 to TRBJ1-3; perhaps TRBD1 as D (6 bases). Germline V lookup: CDR1 MDHEN, CDR2 SYDVKM. The V gene lost 4 bases and the J gene lost 10 bases, with 26 bases spanning the gap. CDR3 size: 17 residues. In DNA, the CDR3 is TGTGCCAGCAGTTCTACCCCTCCGGGACACCCCGAGGAGACCATATATTTT. Translated: CASSSTPPGHPEETIYF.

Regarding this clonotype: Being one base from a much bigger clone, this may be a read error. The chain is built from TRBV6-5 and TRBJ1-1, with D perhaps TRBD1 (5 bases). CDR3 length: 11 amino acids. The germline V gene has CDR1 MNHEY and CDR2 SVGAGI. The CDR3 sequence is CASSYHGGAVF. The CDR3 region has the DNA TGTGCCAGCAGTTACCACGGGGGAGCTGTCTTT.

The J gene is TRBJ2-4, the V gene TRBV5-1; D possibly corresponds to TRBD1 (5 bases). This CDR3 region has 13 residues. V was pared by 5 bases and J by 3 bases, with 9 bases between. Germline V CDR1 and CDR2: SGHRS, YFSETQ. The CDR3 sequence: CASRGVDKNIQYF. CDR3 DNA sequence: TGCGCCAGCAGAGGGGTAGACAAAAACATTCAGTACTTC.

Ten or more counts support this clonotype. This rearrangement joins TRBV14 to TRBJ2-5; either TRBD1 or TRBD2 may fit D (5 bases each). The CDR3 consists of 14 residues. CDR1 and CDR2 from the germline V gene are SGHDN and FVKESK. With 0 bases removed from V and 3 bases from J, the gap between germline ends came to 8 bases. Here the CDR3 reads CASSQEGTKETQYF. The CDR3 DNA is TGTGCCAGCAGCCAAGAAGGGACGAAAGAGACCCAGTACTTC.